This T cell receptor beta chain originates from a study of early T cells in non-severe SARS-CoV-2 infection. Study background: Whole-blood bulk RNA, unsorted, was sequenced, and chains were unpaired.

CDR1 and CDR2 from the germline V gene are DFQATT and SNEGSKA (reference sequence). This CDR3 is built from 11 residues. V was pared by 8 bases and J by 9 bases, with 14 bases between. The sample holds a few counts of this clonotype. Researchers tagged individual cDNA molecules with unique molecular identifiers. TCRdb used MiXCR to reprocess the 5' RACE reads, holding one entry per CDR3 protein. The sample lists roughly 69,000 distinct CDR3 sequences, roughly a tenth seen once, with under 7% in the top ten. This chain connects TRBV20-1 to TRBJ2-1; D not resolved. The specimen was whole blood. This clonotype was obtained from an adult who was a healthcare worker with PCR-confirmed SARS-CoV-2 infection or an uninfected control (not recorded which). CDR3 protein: CSSSRGSEQFF. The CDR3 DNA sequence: TGCAGTAGCTCGAGAGGAAGTGAGCAGTTCTTC.